Only a few counts were recorded for the clone carrying this TCR beta chain. The antigen is unknown. The data were taken from a study of cytomegalovirus exposure and HLA in healthy donors. Study observations and caveats: Some segments of the V type, notably TRBV6-2 and TRBV6-3, were excluded as indistinguishable. HLA restriction was apparent for most CMV-associated TCR beta chains in a later analysis. Productive rates of about 90% or about 30% were seen for most TCR beta V segments in an earlier analysis.

The CDR3 totals 18 residues. V was trimmed by 1 base and J by 8 bases, leaving 23 bases between them. Per germline, CDR1 SEHNR and CDR2 FQNEAQ (reference sequence). It was with 60 Vbeta and 13 Jbeta primers that the PCR ran. Study processing details: Later analysis identified approximately 88 million unique TCR beta chains, 9 million to 12 million shared. Libraries were prepared by immunoSEQ multiplex PCR; TCRdb keeps only in-frame clonotypes and omits some of them. For V, J and clone size, that table is used; D and trimming come from the DNA. Of 99,000 or so clones detected, roughly 75% appear once; the ten largest clones hold around 1.5%.

The TCR sequence derives from a woman in her thirties or forties in good health and CMV-seronegative. The chain employs TRBV7-9 and TRBJ1-4, with D perhaps matching TRBD1 (6 bases). Sequenced input: PBMCs. The CDR3 DNA reads TGTGCCAGCAGCTTAGGGCAAGGATATACAGGGATAGGAGAAAAACTGTTTTTT. It specifies CASSLGQGYTGIGEKLFF. Full variable domain (outside the CDR3, taken from reference TRBV7-9 and TRBJ1-4): DTGVSQNPRHKITKRGQNVTFRCDPISEHNRLYWYRQTLGQGPEFLTYFQNEAQLEKSRLLSDRFSAERPKGSFSTLEIQRTEQGDSAMYLCASSLGQGYTGIGEKLFFGSGTQLSVL.